The clone carrying this T cell receptor (beta chain) was counted between two and nine times. This record comes from a study of blood T cell repertoires in COVID-19. Per the original methods: Amplification of reference gene primers was used by the study to estimate nucleated cell counts. Assay used: immunoSEQ multiplex PCR; TCRdb lists only in-frame clones, some missing. The V and J calls and clone size come from that table; D and trimming were worked out from the DNA. Here the sample spans 200,000 to 300,000 clones, approximately 83% being singletons. Germline V CDR1 and CDR2: SGDLS, YYNGEE. The CDR3 length is 13 residues. V lost 0 bases to trimming and J lost 7 bases, with 10 bases between them.

The TCR was taken from a woman in her 30s who had recovered from COVID-19. The rearrangement uses TRBV9 and TRBJ1-2; D unclear. The sample consisted of peripheral blood. As DNA, the CDR3 is TGTGCCAGCAGCGTAGGCGTGGTTGGTGGCTACACCTTC. It specifies CASSVGVVGGYTF.